The rows below give T cell receptor beta chains drawn from one sample of a study of graft-versus-host responses after intestinal transplantation. Measured with immunoSEQ multiplex PCR; TCRdb has only the in-frame clones, and not every one. The table lists some 130,000 clones, about 95% of them singletons, with roughly 3.5% in the top ten. Their antigen targets remain unknown. The specimen comprised unstimulated CD8+ T cells sorted from spleen or lymph node cells, sampled before intestinal transplant. These receptors came from a human donor who received an intestinal transplant. Each CDR3 is given with its conserved first and last residue. D genes are given only for firm matches. Some rows mark clone size as missing; the rest say once, few, many or name a class of expanded clone.

d_call clone_size j_call v_call cdr3_nt cdr3_aa
NA NA TRBJ2-6 TRBV4-1 TGCGCCAGCAGCCAAGGAACTGGGGCCAACGTCCTGACTTTC CASSQGTGANVLTF
NA NA TRBJ1-2 TRBV4-1 TGCGCCAGCAGCCAAGACTCGAGACAGTTCAACTATGGCTACACCTTC CASSQDSRQFNYGYTF
NA NA TRBJ2-7 TRBV27 TGTGCCAGCTCGGAAGCAAAATTCTACGAGCAGTACTTC CASSEAKFYEQYF
NA NA TRBJ2-7 TRBV2 TGTGCCAGCAGTGAGTCCAGGGCACGTTCCTACGAGCAGTACTTC CASSESRARSYEQYF
TRBD2 NA TRBJ2-3 TRBV9 TGTGCCAGCAGCGTAGCCGGTAGCGGGAGTACAGATACGCAGTATTTT CASSVAGSGSTDTQYF
NA NA TRBJ1-3 TRBV9 TGTGCCAGCAGCGCAGGCAGGGGAAACACCATATATTTT CASSAGRGNTIYF
NA few TRBJ1-5 TRBV5-1 TGCGCCAGCAGCTTGGGGGGTAGCAATCAGCCCCAGCATTTT CASSLGGSNQPQHF
NA NA TRBJ2-7 TRBV5-4 TGTGCCAGCAGCTTGGCCTGGAGCTACGAGCAGTACTTC CASSLAWSYEQYF
NA NA TRBJ2-5 TRBV5-1 TGCGCCAGCAGCCCCGAGGGCGTTGTCCAAGAGACCCAGTACTTC CASSPEGVVQETQYF
TRBD2 once TRBJ2-7 TRBV7-2 TGTGCCAGCAGCTTATCAAGGACTAGCGGGCTTATCAAATTCAAGCAGTACTTC CASSLSRTSGLIKFKQYF
NA NA TRBJ2-1 TRBV7-3 TGTGCCAGCAGCTTAACGGTAGGGCAGGGGCCGTACAATGAGCAGTTCTTC CASSLTVGQGPYNEQFF
NA NA TRBJ2-7 TRBV5-1 TGCGCCAGCAGCGGGGTCGGACAGTCCTACGAGCAGTACTTC CASSGVGQSYEQYF
NA once TRBJ1-2 TRBV10-2 TGCGCCAGCAGTGGTGGGGGGGCAGGGGATCCTAACTATGGCTACACCTTC CASSGGGAGDPNYGYTF
NA NA TRBJ2-1 TRBV5-1 TGCGCCAGCAGCTTTTACTACCAACTGAGGAATGAGCAGTTCTTC CASSFYYQLRNEQFF
NA NA TRBJ2-7 TRBV9 TGTGCCAGCAGCCCGAGTGGGGACCCGGTTCGCGAGCAGTACTTC CASSPSGDPVREQYF
NA NA TRBJ1-5 TRBV5-1 TGCGCCAGCAGCGCCTACAGAGGCCAGCCCCAGCATTTT CASSAYRGQPQHF
TRBD2 NA TRBJ2-7 TRBV2 TGTGCCAGCACTGGACTAGAGGAGGACGAGCAGTACTTC CASTGLEEDEQYF
NA once TRBJ2-1 TRBV11-2 TGTGCCAGCAGCTTCCTCACCTACAATGAGCAGTTCTTC CASSFLTYNEQFF
NA NA TRBJ2-3 TRBV11-2 TGTGCCAGCAGCTTACTAGGAGCGGAAAAGCGGCTCGGAGATACGCAGTATTTT CASSLLGAEKRLGDTQYF
NA NA TRBJ2-5 TRBV5-1 TGCGCCAGCAGCGTATTCCAAGAGACCCAGTACTTC CASSVFQETQYF
NA NA TRBJ2-6 TRBV28 TGTGCCAGCAGCCCGACTGGGGCCAACGTCCTGACTTTC CASSPTGANVLTF
NA NA TRBJ1-1 TRBV5-1 TGCGCCAGCAGCTACGGACGGATCATGAACACTGAAGCTTTCTTT CASSYGRIMNTEAFF
NA NA TRBJ1-5 TRBV30 TGTGCCTGGAGTGTAGGTCAGGGAGTGACAATGGGGGGGAAGCCCCAGCATTTT CAWSVGQGVTMGGKPQHF
NA NA TRBJ1-1 TRBV27 TGTGCCAGCAGCCCCATGGGGGGTATCGCTGAAGCTTTCTTT CASSPMGGIAEAFF
TRBD2 NA TRBJ2-7 TRBV28 TGTGCCAGCGGACTAGCGGGAGACTACGAGCAGTACTTC CASGLAGDYEQYF
NA NA TRBJ2-7 TRBV6-6 TGTGCCAGCACCTTATTGTCAGCGGGCTCCTACGAGCAGTACTTC CASTLLSAGSYEQYF
TRBD2 once TRBJ2-7 TRBV7-9 TGTGCCAGCAGCTTAGAGGGACTAGCGGGAACCGAGCAGTACTTC CASSLEGLAGTEQYF
TRBD1 NA TRBJ2-7 TRBV28 TGTGCCAGCAGTTTATCCATCACGGGACAGGGGAGGAACGAGCAGTACTTC CASSLSITGQGRNEQYF
NA NA TRBJ2-1 TRBV4-3 TGCGCCAGCAGCCAAGCCCCACGGAGGAGCTCCTACAATGAGCAGTTCTTC CASSQAPRRSSYNEQFF
NA NA TRBJ2-3 TRBV9 TGTGCCAGCAGCCCGGGACCCACAGATACGCAGTATTTT CASSPGPTDTQYF
NA once TRBJ2-7 TRBV30 TGTGCCTGGAGTCCTGGGGATGCCTACGAGCAGTACTTC CAWSPGDAYEQYF
TRBD1 NA TRBJ1-1 TRBV9 TGTGCCAGCAGCGAGGGGACAGGGGGCATGAACACTGAAGCTTTCTTT CASSEGTGGMNTEAFF
NA NA TRBJ2-2 TRBV2 TGTGCCAGCACGAACACCGGGGAGCTGTTTTTT CASTNTGELFF
NA NA TRBJ2-7 TRBV19 TGTGCCAGTAGTATGGGGCCAGGTGAAATCTACGAGCAGTACTTC CASSMGPGEIYEQYF
TRBD2 NA TRBJ2-4 TRBV2 TGTGCCAGCAGCACTGGGGGACTAGCGGGAGGATTCGCCAAAAACATTCAGTACTTC CASSTGGLAGGFAKNIQYF
NA NA TRBJ2-7 TRBV6-1 TGTGCCAGCAGTGAATACCCTGGCTCCTACGAGCAGTACTTC CASSEYPGSYEQYF
TRBD1 NA TRBJ2-7 TRBV19 TGTGCCAGTAGTCATGGACAGGTCGAGCAGTACTTC CASSHGQVEQYF
TRBD1 NA TRBJ2-7 TRBV5-4 TGTGCCAGCAGCTCCCTCCCGGGACAGGGGGCGCAACCCTCCTACGAGCAGTACTTC CASSSLPGQGAQPSYEQYF
NA NA TRBJ1-2 TRBV5-1 TGCGCCAGCGGGGGGGAACCAACAAACTATGGCTACACCTTC CASGGEPTNYGYTF
NA NA TRBJ1-4 TRBV30 TGTGCCTGGAGTGTAGTCTCTAATGAAAAACTGTTTTTT CAWSVVSNEKLFF
TRBD1 once TRBJ2-1 TRBV19 TGTGCCAGTAGTCCGGATGACAGGGGGCCCTACAATGAGCAGTTCTTC CASSPDDRGPYNEQFF
TRBD2 NA TRBJ2-7 TRBV2 TGTGCCAGCAGCGTCCTAGCGGGTGTATACGAGCAGTACTTC CASSVLAGVYEQYF
TRBD1 NA TRBJ1-2 TRBV6-5 TGTGCCAGCAGTTCCACAGGGGGCCTCGGGTATGGCTACACCTTC CASSSTGGLGYGYTF
TRBD1 NA TRBJ1-1 TRBV5-6 TGTGCCAGCAGCCAAGGGACAGGGTGGAGTCCCGACACTGAAGCTTTCTTT CASSQGTGWSPDTEAFF
TRBD2 NA TRBJ2-1 TRBV7-8 TGTGCCAGCAGCCCGACTAGCGGGGGGGGCCCTCACAATGAGCAGTTCTTC CASSPTSGGGPHNEQFF
NA NA TRBJ1-2 TRBV9 TGTGCCAGCAGCGTATTCCTGCGGCCGGAGAAACTGGACTATGGCTACACCTTC CASSVFLRPEKLDYGYTF
TRBD2 NA TRBJ2-1 TRBV10-3 TGTGCCATCAGTGAGGAGCTAGCGGGCTACAATGAGCAGTTCTTC CAISEELAGYNEQFF
TRBD1 NA TRBJ1-1 TRBV5-6 TGTGCCAGCAGCCCCCTTGGTCAGGGGGGGAAGGGAGGCACTGAAGCTTTCTTT CASSPLGQGGKGGTEAFF
TRBD2 once TRBJ2-2 TRBV7-9 TGTGCCAGCAGCTTAATCTTCCGCGGGAGTATCGGGGAGCTGTTTTTT CASSLIFRGSIGELFF
TRBD2 NA TRBJ2-3 TRBV27 TGTGCCAGCAGTCTCTACGGACCGGGAGGGCTAGCGGGTTACACAGATACGCAGTATTTT CASSLYGPGGLAGYTDTQYF
NA NA TRBJ1-2 TRBV6-5 TGTGCCAGCAGTTACTCGGCGGATCCTAACTATGGCTACACCTTC CASSYSADPNYGYTF
TRBD2 once TRBJ2-1 TRBV7-8 TGTGCCAGCAGCTTAGCGGGGACTACAATGACGCAGTTCTTC CASSLAGTTMTQFF
NA NA TRBJ2-3 TRBV5-1 TGCGCCAGCAGCTTGGGGCAGACTAGCACAGATACGCAGTATTTT CASSLGQTSTDTQYF
NA NA TRBJ1-2 TRBV7-9 TGTGCCAGCAGCTTCCCAAGTGGCAGTGGCTACACCTTC CASSFPSGSGYTF
NA NA TRBJ2-3 TRBV7-6 TGTGCCAGCAGCTTACGAATCGGGGGCGCCCCTGATTGGACAGATACGCAGTATTTT CASSLRIGGAPDWTDTQYF
NA once TRBJ1-2 TRBV5-4 TGTGCCAGCAGCGCATTGGGGCTTAAAGATGGCTACACCTTC CASSALGLKDGYTF
NA NA TRBJ1-2 TRBV5-6 TGTGCCAGCAGCAGCTGGACGGTCGATAACTATGGCTACACCTTC CASSSWTVDNYGYTF